Listed below are T cell receptor beta chains from one sample, sequenced in a study of T cells in Graves' hyperthyroidism and ophthalmopathy. From the multiplex PCR reads, TCRdb called clonotypes with MiXCR, one entry per CDR3 protein. The data contain approximately 640,000 distinct CDR3 sequences, roughly 46% of them singletons. Sequencing was done on a sample of peripheral blood or thyroid tissue (not recorded which). The receptors originated from an adult man with Graves' disease, either hyperthyroidism or ophthalmopathy (not recorded which). Both conserved end residues are part of each CDR3. D genes are given only for firm matches. Expanded clones get a size class; other rows say once, few or many, or leave the size out.

D gene: -
clone size: few
V gene: TRBV7-8
J gene: TRBJ2-7
CDR3 DNA: TGTGCCAGCAGTTTATCCCACGGGGGCTCCTACGAGCAGTACTTC
CDR3 protein: CASSLSHGGSYEQYF

D gene: TRBD1
clone size: few
V gene: TRBV12-3/TRBV12-4
J gene: TRBJ1-2
CDR3 DNA: TGTGCCAGCGGAACAACAGGGGGCCAATATGGCTACACCTTC
CDR3 protein: CASGTTGGQYGYTF

D gene: -
clone size: once
V gene: TRBV7-9
J gene: TRBJ1-6
CDR3 DNA: TGTGCCAGCAGCTTCGGGGGCAGGGAAAATTCACCCCTCCACTTT
CDR3 protein: CASSFGGRENSPLHF

D gene: TRBD1
clone size: -
V gene: TRBV25-1
J gene: TRBJ1-2
CDR3 DNA: TGTGCCAGCAGTGCTAGTTTGGCAGGGGGATCTGGCTACACCTTC
CDR3 protein: CASSASLAGGSGYTF

D gene: TRBD2
clone size: -
V gene: TRBV29-1
J gene: TRBJ2-7
CDR3 DNA: TGCAGCGTTGAAGGACTAGCGGTAAACGAGCAGTACTTC
CDR3 protein: CSVEGLAVNEQYF

D gene: TRBD1
clone size: many
V gene: TRBV2
J gene: TRBJ1-5
CDR3 DNA: TGTGCCAGCAGCCTCACAGGGGGCGACAATCAGCCCCAGCATTTT
CDR3 protein: CASSLTGGDNQPQHF

D gene: TRBD1
clone size: -
V gene: TRBV24-1
J gene: TRBJ2-6
CDR3 DNA: TGTGCCACCACGACAGGGGCTACCGGGGCCAACGTCCTGACTTTC
CDR3 protein: CATTTGATGANVLTF

D gene: -
clone size: once
V gene: TRBV5-4
J gene: TRBJ2-5
CDR3 DNA: TGTGCCAGCAGCTTGGATATGGGGGGAGAAGAGACCCAGTACTTC
CDR3 protein: CASSLDMGGEETQYF

D gene: TRBD1
clone size: many
V gene: TRBV29-1
J gene: TRBJ1-2
CDR3 DNA: TGCAGCCCGATGACAGGGGAAGAGGGCTACACCTTC
CDR3 protein: CSPMTGEEGYTF

D gene: TRBD1
clone size: -
V gene: TRBV20-1
J gene: TRBJ1-2
CDR3 DNA: TGCAGTGCTAGCCCGACAGGGGTCTATGGCTACACCTTC
CDR3 protein: CSASPTGVYGYTF

D gene: -
clone size: many
V gene: TRBV7-3
J gene: TRBJ2-7
CDR3 DNA: TGTGCCAGCAGCTTGGGCAGGGGCAACGAGCAGTACTTC
CDR3 protein: CASSLGRGNEQYF

D gene: -
clone size: many
V gene: TRBV9
J gene: TRBJ1-2
CDR3 DNA: TGTGCCAGCAGCGTACGGTGGGGGTCTGGCTACACCTTC
CDR3 protein: CASSVRWGSGYTF

D gene: -
clone size: -
V gene: TRBV24-1
J gene: TRBJ1-2
CDR3 DNA: TGTGCCACCAGCGGCAGGGACGGATCCTATGGCTACACCTTC
CDR3 protein: CATSGRDGSYGYTF

D gene: -
clone size: -
V gene: TRBV29-1
J gene: TRBJ1-2
CDR3 DNA: TGCAGCTTGAGGGTTTTGGAAGGCTACACCTTC
CDR3 protein: CSLRVLEGYTF

D gene: TRBD1
clone size: -
V gene: TRBV7-3
J gene: TRBJ1-3
CDR3 DNA: TGTGCCAGCAGCTTAGGAGGGACAGGGATGGTATTTGGAAACACCATATATTTT
CDR3 protein: CASSLGGTGMVFGNTIYF

D gene: TRBD1
clone size: many
V gene: TRBV7-9
J gene: TRBJ2-7
CDR3 DNA: TGTGCCAGCAGCCCCTCGGGACAGAGGTACGAGCAGTACTTC
CDR3 protein: CASSPSGQRYEQYF

D gene: -
clone size: -
V gene: TRBV19
J gene: TRBJ2-7
CDR3 DNA: TGTGCCAGTAGTATAGTTGAAGCACGGGAGCAGTACTTC
CDR3 protein: CASSIVEAREQYF